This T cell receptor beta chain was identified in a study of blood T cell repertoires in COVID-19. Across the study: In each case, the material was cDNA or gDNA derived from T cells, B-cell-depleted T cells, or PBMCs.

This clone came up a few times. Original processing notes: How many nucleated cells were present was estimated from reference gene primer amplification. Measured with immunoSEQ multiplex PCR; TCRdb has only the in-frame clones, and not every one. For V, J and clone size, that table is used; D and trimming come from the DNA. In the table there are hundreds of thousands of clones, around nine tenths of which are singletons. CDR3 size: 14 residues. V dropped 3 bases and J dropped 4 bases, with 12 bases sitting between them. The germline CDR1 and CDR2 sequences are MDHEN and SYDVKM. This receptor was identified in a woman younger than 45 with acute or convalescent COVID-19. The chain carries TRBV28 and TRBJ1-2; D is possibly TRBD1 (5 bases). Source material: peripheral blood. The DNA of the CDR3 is TGTGCCAGCAGTTTTGGCAGGGCTCTCTATGGCTACACCTTC. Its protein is CASSFGRALYGYTF.